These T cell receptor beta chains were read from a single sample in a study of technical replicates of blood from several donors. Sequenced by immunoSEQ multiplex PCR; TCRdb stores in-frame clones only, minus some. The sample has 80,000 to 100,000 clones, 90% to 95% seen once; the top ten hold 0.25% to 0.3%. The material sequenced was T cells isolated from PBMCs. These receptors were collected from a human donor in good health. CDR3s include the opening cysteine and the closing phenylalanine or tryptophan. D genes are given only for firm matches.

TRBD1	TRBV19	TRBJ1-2	CASSSPTGMHYGYTF
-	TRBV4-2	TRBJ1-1	CASSQGSGRDTEAFF
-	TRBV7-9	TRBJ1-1	CASSLGEGTEAFF
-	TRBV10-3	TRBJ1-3	CAITSSGNTIYF
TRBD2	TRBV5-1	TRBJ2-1	CASSRMGGLNEQFF
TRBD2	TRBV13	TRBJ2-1	CASSLEVGTSGRAVVANEQFF
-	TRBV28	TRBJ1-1	CASSFDSIGTEAFF
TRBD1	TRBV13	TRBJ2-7	CASSFGTGGAEQYF
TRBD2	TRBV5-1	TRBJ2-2	CASSGGRGTGELFF
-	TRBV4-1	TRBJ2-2	CASSQGGPGGRNTGELFF
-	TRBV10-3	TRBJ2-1	CAIREVASSYNEQFF
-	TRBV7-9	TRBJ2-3	CASRVGATDTQYF
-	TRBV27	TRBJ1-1	CASSPDSRLGGTEAFF
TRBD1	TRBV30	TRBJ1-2	CACRGPENYGYTF
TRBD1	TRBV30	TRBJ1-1	CAWTDRGWTEAFF
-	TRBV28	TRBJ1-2	CASSPPSGRGPRSPGGYTF
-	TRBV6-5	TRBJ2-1	CASSYQQTSLDEQFF
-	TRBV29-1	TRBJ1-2	CSVEGEGRANYGYTF
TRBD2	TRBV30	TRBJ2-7	CAWSVGGGSYEQYF
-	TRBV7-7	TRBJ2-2	CASSLGPGYTGELFF
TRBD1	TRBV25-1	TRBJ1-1	CASSAAGGRTFF
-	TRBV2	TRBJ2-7	CASAPVNSYEQYF
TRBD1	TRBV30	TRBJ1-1	CAWNFAQGDTEAFF
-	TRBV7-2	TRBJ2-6	CASSLVRQSGANVLTF
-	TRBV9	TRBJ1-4	CASSARGGGATNEKLFF
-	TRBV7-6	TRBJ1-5	CASSMAGAAYNQPQHF
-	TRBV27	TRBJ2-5	CASSLSTAKETQYF
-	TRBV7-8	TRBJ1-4	CASSQEGTNEKLFF
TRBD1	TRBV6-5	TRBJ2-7	CASTSTGTGVAEQYF
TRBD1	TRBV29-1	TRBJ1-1	CSVEVGQKAFF
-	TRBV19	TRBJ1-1	CASSSDRNTEAFF
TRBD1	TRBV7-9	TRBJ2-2	CASSTDRHTGELFF
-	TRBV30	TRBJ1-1	CAWNPPLKVRDTEAFF